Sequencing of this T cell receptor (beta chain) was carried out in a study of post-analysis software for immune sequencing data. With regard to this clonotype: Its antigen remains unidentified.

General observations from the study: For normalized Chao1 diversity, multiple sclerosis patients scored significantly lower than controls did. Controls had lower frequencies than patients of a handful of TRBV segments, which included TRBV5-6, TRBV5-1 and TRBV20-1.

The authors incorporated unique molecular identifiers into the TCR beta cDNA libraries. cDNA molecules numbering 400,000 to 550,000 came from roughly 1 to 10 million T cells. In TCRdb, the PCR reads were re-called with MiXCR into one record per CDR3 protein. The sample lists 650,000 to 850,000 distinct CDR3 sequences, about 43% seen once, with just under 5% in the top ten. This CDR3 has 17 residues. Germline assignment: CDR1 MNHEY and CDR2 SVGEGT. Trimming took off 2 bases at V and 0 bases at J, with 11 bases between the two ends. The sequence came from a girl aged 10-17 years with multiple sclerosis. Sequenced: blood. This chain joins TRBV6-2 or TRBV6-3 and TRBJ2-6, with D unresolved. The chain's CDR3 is CASSYPSLDSGANVLTF. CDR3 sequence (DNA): TGTGCCAGCAGTTACCCCTCTCTGGACTCTGGGGCCAACGTCCTGACTTTC.